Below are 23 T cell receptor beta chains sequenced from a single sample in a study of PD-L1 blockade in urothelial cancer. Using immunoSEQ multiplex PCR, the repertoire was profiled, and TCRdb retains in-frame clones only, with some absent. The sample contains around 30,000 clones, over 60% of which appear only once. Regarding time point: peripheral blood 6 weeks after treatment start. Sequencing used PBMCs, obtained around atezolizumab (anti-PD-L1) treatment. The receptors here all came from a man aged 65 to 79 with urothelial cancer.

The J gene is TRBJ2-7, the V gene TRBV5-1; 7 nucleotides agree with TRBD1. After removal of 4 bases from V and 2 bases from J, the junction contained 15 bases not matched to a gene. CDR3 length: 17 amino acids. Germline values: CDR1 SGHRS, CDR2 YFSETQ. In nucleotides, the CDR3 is TGCGCCAGCAGCACGCTACAGGGGCAACCCGGAGCCTACGAGCAGTACTTC. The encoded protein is CASSTLQGQPGAYEQYF.

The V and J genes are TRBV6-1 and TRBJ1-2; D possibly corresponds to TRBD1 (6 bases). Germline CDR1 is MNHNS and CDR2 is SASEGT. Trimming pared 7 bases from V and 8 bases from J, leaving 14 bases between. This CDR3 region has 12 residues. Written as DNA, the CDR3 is TGTGCCAGCACTGAGGGGGGGCTAGGCTACACCTTC. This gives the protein CASTEGGLGYTF.

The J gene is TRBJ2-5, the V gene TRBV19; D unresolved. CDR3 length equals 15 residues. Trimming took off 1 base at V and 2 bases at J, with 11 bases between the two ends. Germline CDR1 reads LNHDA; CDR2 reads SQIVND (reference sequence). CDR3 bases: TGTGCCAGTAGTATAGCGAGTGGCGGACAAGAGACCCAGTACTTC. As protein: CASSIASGGQETQYF.

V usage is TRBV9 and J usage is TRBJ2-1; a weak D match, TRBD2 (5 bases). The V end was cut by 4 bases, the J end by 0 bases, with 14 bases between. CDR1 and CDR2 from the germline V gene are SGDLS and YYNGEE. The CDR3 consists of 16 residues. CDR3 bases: TGTGCCAGCAGCCCCAGAAGCGGCAGCTCCTACAATGAGCAGTTCTTC. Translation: CASSPRSGSSYNEQFF.

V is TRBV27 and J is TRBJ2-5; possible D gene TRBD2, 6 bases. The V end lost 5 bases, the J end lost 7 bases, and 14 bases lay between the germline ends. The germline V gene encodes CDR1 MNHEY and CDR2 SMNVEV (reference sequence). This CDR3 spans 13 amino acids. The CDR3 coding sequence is TGTGCCAGCAGTCCAGGGACTTTTGGGACCCAGTACTTC. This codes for CASSPGTFGTQYF.

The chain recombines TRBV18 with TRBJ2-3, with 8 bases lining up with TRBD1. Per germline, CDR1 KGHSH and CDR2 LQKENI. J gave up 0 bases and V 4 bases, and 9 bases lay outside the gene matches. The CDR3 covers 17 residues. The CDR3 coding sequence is TGTGCCAGCTCACGGAGGGACAGGCCAACTAGCACAGATACGCAGTATTTT. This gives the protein CASSRRDRPTSTDTQYF.

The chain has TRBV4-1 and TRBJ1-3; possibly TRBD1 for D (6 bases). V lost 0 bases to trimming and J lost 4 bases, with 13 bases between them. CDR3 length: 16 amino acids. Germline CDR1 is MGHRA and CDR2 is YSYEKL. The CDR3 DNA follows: TGCGCCAGCAGCCAAGAAATCCGGGGGGGCGGAAACACCATATATTTT. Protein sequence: CASSQEIRGGGNTIYF.

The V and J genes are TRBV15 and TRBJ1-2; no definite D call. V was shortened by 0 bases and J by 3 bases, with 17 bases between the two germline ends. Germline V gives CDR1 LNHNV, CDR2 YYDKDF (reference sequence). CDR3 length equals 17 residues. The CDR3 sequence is CATSRDSAAKIHYGYTF. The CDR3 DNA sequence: TGTGCCACCAGCAGAGATTCCGCGGCAAAGATCCACTATGGCTACACCTTC.

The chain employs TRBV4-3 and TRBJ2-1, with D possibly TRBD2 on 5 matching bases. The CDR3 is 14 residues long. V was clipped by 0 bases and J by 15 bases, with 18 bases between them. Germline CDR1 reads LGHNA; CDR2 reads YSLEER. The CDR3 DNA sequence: TGCGCCAGCAGCCAAGATTTGGTACCCCAGGAGGCGTTCTTC. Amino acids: CASSQDLVPQEAFF.

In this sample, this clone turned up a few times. CDR3: CASSPYRVYEQYF. The CDR3 nucleotides read TGTGCCAGCTCACCTTACAGGGTCTACGAGCAGTACTTC. The rearrangement joins TRBV18 to TRBJ2-7; D is possibly TRBD1 (6 bases). Germline CDR1 is KGHSH and CDR2 is LQKENI. V was shortened by 3 bases and J by 3 bases, with 9 bases between the two germline ends. The CDR3 contains 13 residues.

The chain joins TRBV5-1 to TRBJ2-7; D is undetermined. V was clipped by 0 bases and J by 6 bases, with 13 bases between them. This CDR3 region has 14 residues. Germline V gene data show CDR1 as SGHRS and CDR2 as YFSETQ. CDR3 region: CASSLDSRSPEQYF. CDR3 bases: TGCGCCAGCAGCTTGGATTCGCGGTCCCCCGAGCAGTACTTC.

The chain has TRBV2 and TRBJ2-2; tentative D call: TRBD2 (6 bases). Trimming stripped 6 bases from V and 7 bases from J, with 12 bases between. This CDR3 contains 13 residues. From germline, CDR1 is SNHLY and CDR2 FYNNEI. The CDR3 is CASRGTVDGELFF. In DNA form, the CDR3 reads TGTGCCAGCAGGGGGACTGTTGACGGGGAGCTGTTTTTT.

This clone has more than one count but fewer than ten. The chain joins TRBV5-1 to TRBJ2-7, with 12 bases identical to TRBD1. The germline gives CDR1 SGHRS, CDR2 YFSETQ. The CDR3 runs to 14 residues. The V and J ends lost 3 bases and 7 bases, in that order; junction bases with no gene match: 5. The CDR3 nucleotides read TGCGCCAGCAGCTGGGGGACAGGGGGCTTAGAGCAGTACTTC. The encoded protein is CASSWGTGGLEQYF.

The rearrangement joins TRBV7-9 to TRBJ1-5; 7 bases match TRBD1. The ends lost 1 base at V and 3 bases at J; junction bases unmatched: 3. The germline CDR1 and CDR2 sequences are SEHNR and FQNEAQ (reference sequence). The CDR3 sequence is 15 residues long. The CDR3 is CASSLGQGTNQPQHF. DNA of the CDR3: TGTGCCAGCAGCTTAGGACAGGGTACCAATCAGCCCCAGCATTTT. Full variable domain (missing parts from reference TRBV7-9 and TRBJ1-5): DTGVSQNPRHKITKRGQNVTFRCDPISEHNRLYWYRQTLGQGPEFLTYFQNEAQLEKSRLLSDRFSAERPKGSFSTLEIQRTEQGDSAMYLCASSLGQGTNQPQHFGDGTRLSIL.

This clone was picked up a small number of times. As DNA, the CDR3 is TGCGCCAGCAGCCCGGGACTGGGTACAGGTGAGCAGTTCTTC. This gives the protein CASSPGLGTGEQFF. V and J are TRBV5-1 and TRBJ2-1, with TRBD2 as a possible D gene (6 bases). CDR1 is SGHRS and CDR2 is YFSETQ in the germline V gene. The V end lost 4 bases, the J end lost 9 bases, and 17 bases lay between the germline ends. This CDR3 is 14 amino acids long.

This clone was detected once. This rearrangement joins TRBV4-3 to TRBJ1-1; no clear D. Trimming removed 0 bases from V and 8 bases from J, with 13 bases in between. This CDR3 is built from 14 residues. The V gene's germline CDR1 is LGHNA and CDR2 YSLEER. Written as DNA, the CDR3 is TGCGCCAGCAGCCAAGATCGAGGGCTGACGGAAGCTTTCTTT. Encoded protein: CASSQDRGLTEAFF.

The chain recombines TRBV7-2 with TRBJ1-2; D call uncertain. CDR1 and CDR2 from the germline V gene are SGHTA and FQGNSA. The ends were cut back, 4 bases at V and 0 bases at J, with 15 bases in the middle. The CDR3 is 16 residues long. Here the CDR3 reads CASSSSISYPNYGYTF. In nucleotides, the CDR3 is TGTGCCAGCAGCTCTAGTATTTCCTACCCTAACTATGGCTACACCTTC. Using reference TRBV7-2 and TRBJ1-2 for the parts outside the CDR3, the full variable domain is GAGVSQSPSNKVTEKGKDVELRCDPISGHTALYWYRQSLGQGLEFLIYFQGNSAPDKSGLPSDRFSAERTGGSVSTLTIQRTQQEDSAVYLCASSSSISYPNYGYTFGSGTRLTVV.

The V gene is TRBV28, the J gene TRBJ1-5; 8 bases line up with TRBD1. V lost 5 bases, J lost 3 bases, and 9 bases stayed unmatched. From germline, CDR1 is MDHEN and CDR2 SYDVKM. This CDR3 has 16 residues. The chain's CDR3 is CASSTRGPGTNQPQHF. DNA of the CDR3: TGTGCCAGCAGTACCAGGGGGCCGGGGACCAATCAGCCCCAGCATTTT. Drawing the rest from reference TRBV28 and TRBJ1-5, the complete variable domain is DVKVTQSSRYLVKRTGEKVFLECVQDMDHENMFWYRQDPGLGLRLIYFSYDVKMKEKGDIPEGYSVSREKKERFSLILESASTNQTSMYLCASSTRGPGTNQPQHFGDGTRLSIL.

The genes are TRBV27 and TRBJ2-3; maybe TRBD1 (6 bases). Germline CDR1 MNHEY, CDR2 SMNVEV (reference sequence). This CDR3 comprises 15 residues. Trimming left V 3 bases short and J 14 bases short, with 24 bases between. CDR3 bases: TGTGCCAGCAGTTTTCGCGCAGGGGTGGAGGTGGCATGGTATTTT. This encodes CASSFRAGVEVAWYF.

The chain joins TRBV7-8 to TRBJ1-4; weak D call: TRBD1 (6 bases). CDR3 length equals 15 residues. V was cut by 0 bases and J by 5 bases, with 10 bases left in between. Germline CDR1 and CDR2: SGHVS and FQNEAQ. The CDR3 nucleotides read TGTGCCAGCAGCTTAGCGGGACAAAAGAATGAAAAACTGTTTTTT. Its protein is CASSLAGQKNEKLFF.

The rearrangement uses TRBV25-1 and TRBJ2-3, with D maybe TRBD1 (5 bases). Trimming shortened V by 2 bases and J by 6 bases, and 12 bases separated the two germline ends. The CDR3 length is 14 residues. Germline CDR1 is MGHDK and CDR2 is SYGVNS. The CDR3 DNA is TGTGCCAGCAGTGAAACTGGGGCGCGGGATACGCAGTATTTT. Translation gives CASSETGARDTQYF.

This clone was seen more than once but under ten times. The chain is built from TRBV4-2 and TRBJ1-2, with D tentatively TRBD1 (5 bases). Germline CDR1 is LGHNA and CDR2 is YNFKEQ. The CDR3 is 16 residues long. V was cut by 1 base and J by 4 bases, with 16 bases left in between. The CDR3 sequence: CASSQAPTGDLYGYTF. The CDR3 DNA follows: TGTGCCAGCAGCCAAGCCCCCACGGGGGACCTCTATGGCTACACCTTC.

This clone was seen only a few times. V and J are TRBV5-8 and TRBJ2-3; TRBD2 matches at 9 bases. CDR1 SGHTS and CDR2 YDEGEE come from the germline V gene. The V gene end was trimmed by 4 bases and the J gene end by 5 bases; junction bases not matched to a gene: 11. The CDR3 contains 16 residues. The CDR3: CASSRRPAGGLDTQYF. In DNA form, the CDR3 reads TGTGCCAGCAGCCGACGACCGGCGGGGGGGTTAGATACGCAGTATTTT.